Below are 26 T cell receptor beta chains sequenced from a single sample in a study of blood T cell repertoires in COVID-19. Assay used: immunoSEQ multiplex PCR; TCRdb lists only in-frame clones, some missing. The profile shows tens of thousands of clones, about 83% of them singletons. Sequencing input: peripheral blood. Receptor source: a woman between 70 and 85 years old with acute or convalescent COVID-19.

The chain carries TRBV5-1 and TRBJ1-1, with D maybe TRBD1 (6 bases). Germline values: CDR1 SGHRS, CDR2 YFSETQ. CDR3 length: 16 amino acids. Trimming took off 2 bases at V and 0 bases at J, with 14 bases between the two ends. The CDR3 protein is CASSFSGGTLNTEAFF. As DNA, the CDR3 is TGCGCCAGCAGCTTTTCGGGGGGGACACTGAACACTGAAGCTTTCTTT.

This chain uses TRBV7-2 with TRBJ2-7; TRBD2 matches at 11 bases. V shed 1 base, J shed 1 base, and the junction held 0 bases outside the gene matches. The CDR3 covers 15 residues. Germline V CDR1 and CDR2: SGHTA, FQGNSA. Here the CDR3 DNA reads TGTGCCAGCAGCTTAGTAGCGGGGGGGTCCTACGAGCAGTACGTC. Translated, it gives CASSLVAGGSYEQYV.

This chain links TRBV5-1 with TRBJ2-6; no definite D call. The CDR3 loop spans 15 amino acids. Trimming left V 1 base short and J 0 bases short, with 5 bases between. Germline V CDR1 and CDR2: SGHRS, YFSETQ. The CDR3 bases are TGCGCCAGCAGCTTGACAGTCTCTGGGGCCAACGTCCTGACTTTC. Translating it yields CASSLTVSGANVLTF. Complete variable domain (other parts from reference TRBV5-1 and TRBJ2-6): KAGVTQTPRYLIKTRGQQVTLSCSPISGHRSVSWYQQTPGQGLQFLFEYFSETQRNKGNFPGRFSGRQFSNSRSEMNVSTLELGDSALYLCASSLTVSGANVLTFGAGSRLTVL.

The chain recombines TRBV5-1 with TRBJ1-1, with 7 bases matching TRBD1. With V trimmed by 1 base and J by 3 bases, 3 bases remained unmatched. The CDR3 consists of 14 residues. Germline loops: CDR1 SGHRS, CDR2 YFSETQ. The chain's CDR3 is CASSLTGVDTEAFF. The CDR3 DNA reads TGCGCCAGCAGCTTGACAGGGGTTGACACTGAAGCTTTCTTT.

This clone was recorded a few times. The chain joins TRBV3-1 (or the pseudogene TRBV3-2) to TRBJ2-3; perhaps TRBD2 as D (5 bases). V was trimmed by 5 bases and J by 9 bases, leaving 15 bases between them. The CDR3 is 13 residues long. Germline V gene data show CDR1 as LGHDT and CDR2 as YNNKEL (reference sequence). CDR3 loop: CASSSSGPNTQYF. The CDR3 DNA reads TGTGCCAGCAGCTCCAGCGGCCCTAACACGCAGTATTTT.

The chain employs TRBV2 and TRBJ2-5; 7 bases are shared with TRBD2. The CDR3 runs 16 residues. CDR1 SNHLY and CDR2 FYNNEI come from the germline V gene. V lost 2 bases, J lost 5 bases, and 11 bases stayed unmatched. CDR3 residues: CASSELAAMVGETQYF. Here the CDR3 DNA reads TGTGCCAGCAGTGAACTAGCGGCAATGGTCGGGGAGACCCAGTACTTC.

The V gene is TRBV6-5, the J gene TRBJ1-2, with 8 positions matching TRBD1. The CDR3 covers 14 residues. Germline CDR1 is MNHEY and CDR2 is SVGAGI. V dropped 8 bases and J dropped 5; count of bases not matched to a gene: 10. The CDR3 loop reads CASWSTGASYGYTF. The DNA of the CDR3 is TGTGCCAGCTGGTCGACAGGGGCCTCGTATGGCTACACCTTC.

The table lists this clone with a count of one. The rearrangement joins TRBV27 to TRBJ2-5; 10 bases align to TRBD1. The CDR3 spans 18 residues. V lost 4 bases, J lost 0 bases, and 11 bases stayed unmatched. Germline V gives CDR1 MNHEY, CDR2 SMNVEV (reference sequence). The DNA of the CDR3 is TGTGCCAGCAGTTCTGGAAGAGTAGACAGGGGGCACCAAGAGACCCAGTACTTC. This encodes CASSSGRVDRGHQETQYF.

The rearrangement links TRBV7-9 to TRBJ2-6; D gene unclear. In germline, CDR1 is SEHNR, CDR2 FQNEAQ (reference sequence). CDR3 length equals 17 residues. The ends were cut back, 1 base at V and 0 bases at J, with 10 bases in the middle. The CDR3 reads CASSLVDGGSGANVLTF. In DNA, the CDR3 is TGTGCCAGCAGCTTAGTAGACGGCGGCTCTGGGGCCAACGTCCTGACTTTC.

The chain is built from TRBV7-9 and TRBJ2-1, with D tentatively TRBD1 (6 bases). The V and J ends lost 7 bases and 9 bases respectively, with 16 bases between them. Germline CDR1 reads SEHNR; CDR2 reads FQNEAQ (reference sequence). The CDR3 has 13 residues. This CDR3 reads CASTPRGGTEQFF. For the CDR3, the DNA is TGTGCCAGCACCCCTCGTGGGGGCACTGAGCAGTTCTTC.

V gene TRBV28 combines with J gene TRBJ1-6; perhaps TRBD1 as D (5 bases). The CDR3 spans 15 residues. V lost 3 bases, J lost 14 bases, and 20 bases lay in between. The V gene's germline CDR1 is MDHEN and CDR2 SYDVKM. CDR3 amino acids: CASSLPIAEGLALHF. DNA for the CDR3: TGTGCCAGCAGTTTGCCCATCGCGGAGGGGCTGGCCCTCCACTTT.

This clone was detected a few times. The chain links TRBV5-4 to TRBJ1-2; TRBD1 agrees at 8 bases. Germline V gives CDR1 SGHNT, CDR2 YYREEE (reference sequence). Trimming cost V 0 bases and J 4 bases; bases outside gene matches: 8. This CDR3 is built from 16 residues. The DNA for the CDR3 is TGTGCCAGCAGCTTGGCCACCAGGGGGCCTTTCTATGGCTACACCTTC. This sequence encodes CASSLATRGPFYGYTF.

The chain employs TRBV3-1 (or the pseudogene TRBV3-2) and TRBJ1-2; 7 bases are a match to TRBD1. From germline, CDR1 is LGHDT and CDR2 YNNKEL (reference sequence). J gave up 10 bases and V 1 base, and 12 bases lay outside the gene matches. CDR3 length equals 15 residues. CDR3 bases: TGTGCCAGCAGCCAAGGAGCCCGACAGGGCGGTTCCTACACCTTC. Amino acid sequence: CASSQGARQGGSYTF.

The V call is TRBV18, the J call TRBJ1-5; weak D call: TRBD1 (6 bases). This CDR3 spans 14 amino acids. Trimming shortened V by 3 bases and J by 1 base, and 7 bases separated the two germline ends. CDR1 and CDR2 (germline): KGHSH, LQKENI. CDR3 loop: CASSPDRSNQPQHF. The CDR3 nucleotides read TGTGCCAGCTCACCCGACAGGAGCAATCAGCCCCAGCATTTT.

This clone is medium-sized. The chain employs TRBV5-1 and TRBJ1-1; 7 nucleotides align to TRBD1. Germline V gene sequence: CDR1 SGHRS, CDR2 YFSETQ. This CDR3 comprises 14 residues. V was pared by 5 bases and J by 4 bases, with 8 bases of the junction left unmatched. The CDR3 is CASSKTPGGTEAFF. The CDR3 coding sequence is TGCGCCAGCAGTAAGACGCCAGGGGGCACTGAAGCTTTCTTT.

The chain couples TRBV11-2 to TRBJ1-3; D is undetermined. This CDR3 contains 15 residues. The V end lost 5 bases, the J end lost 0 bases, and 11 bases lay between the germline ends. Germline V gene lookup returns CDR1 SGHAT and CDR2 FQNNGV. CDR3 bases: TGTGCCAGCAGCGACCGGGATTCCTCTGGAAACACCATATATTTT. Translation gives CASSDRDSSGNTIYF.

This clone was seen repeatedly, ten times or more. This chain uses TRBV6-5 with TRBJ2-1, with D possibly matching TRBD1 (5 bases). CDR3 length equals 16 residues. Germline values: CDR1 MNHEY, CDR2 SVGAGI. Trimming removed 0 bases from V and 1 base from J, with 10 bases in between. The CDR3 protein is CASSYSNRGSYNEQFF. CDR3 nucleotides: TGTGCCAGCAGTTACTCGAATAGGGGTTCCTACAATGAGCAGTTCTTC.

The table lists this clone with a count of one. The J gene is TRBJ2-2, the V gene TRBV12-5; 7 bases fit TRBD1. V was pared by 5 bases and J by 0 bases, with 6 bases of the junction left unmatched. The CDR3 totals 16 residues. The germline V gene has CDR1 LGHNT and CDR2 FRNRAP. Here the CDR3 reads CASGTQTGPNTGELFF. CDR3 in DNA: TGTGCTAGTGGTACCCAGACAGGGCCGAACACCGGGGAGCTGTTTTTT.

V gene TRBV7-9 combines with J gene TRBJ2-1, with 11 positions matching TRBD2. V gave up 5 bases and J gave up 8 bases; unmatched junction bases: 8. Germline values: CDR1 SEHNR, CDR2 FQNEAQ (reference sequence). The CDR3 is made up of 15 amino acids. CDR3 nucleotide sequence: TGTGCCAGCAGCCTACTAGCGGGAGTTTCGCATGAGCAGTTCTTC. Encoded protein: CASSLLAGVSHEQFF.

The V and J genes are TRBV9 and TRBJ2-2, with 8 bases lining up with TRBD1. The CDR3 length is 16 residues. J gave up 1 base and V 1 base, and 3 bases lay outside the gene matches. Germline-derived CDR1 and CDR2 are SGDLS and YYNGEE. The CDR3 region has the DNA TGTGCCAGCAGCGTACTAGGGACAGGGAACACCGGGGAGCTGTTTTTT. Its protein product is CASSVLGTGNTGELFF. Full variable domain (rest looked up from reference TRBV9 and TRBJ2-2): DSGVTQTPKHLITATGQRVTLRCSPRSGDLSVYWYQQSLDQGLQFLIQYYNGEERAKGNILERFSAQQFPDLHSELNLSSLELGDSALYFCASSVLGTGNTGELFFGEGSRLTVL.

The CDR3 region has the DNA TGTGCCAGCAGCCCGTCCGGGACAGGGTGGGCTGGCTACACCTTC. It specifies CASSPSGTGWAGYTF. The rearrangement links TRBV6-5 to TRBJ1-2, with TRBD1 matching 9 bases. The CDR3 extends over 15 amino acids. Trimming removed 6 bases from V and 7 bases from J; junction bases left unmatched: 12. CDR1 is MNHEY and CDR2 is SVGAGI in the germline V gene.

J is TRBJ1-2 and V is TRBV9, with 8 bases that match TRBD1. The CDR3 totals 15 residues. The germline V gene has CDR1 SGDLS and CDR2 YYNGEE. The ends lost 0 bases at V and 5 bases at J; junction bases unmatched: 6. The CDR3: CASSVATGDFYGYTF. CDR3 sequence (DNA): TGTGCCAGCAGCGTAGCGACAGGGGATTTTTATGGCTACACCTTC.

V and J are TRBV4-1 and TRBJ2-3; TRBD2 agrees at 7 bases. The germline V gene has CDR1 MGHRA and CDR2 YSYEKL. J gave up 2 bases and V 4 bases, and 6 bases lay outside the gene matches. This CDR3 contains 15 residues. DNA of the CDR3: TGCGCCAGCAGCCTCGGACTAGGAGTCACAGATACGCAGTATTTT. Amino acids: CASSLGLGVTDTQYF.

This clone was observed a handful of times. J is TRBJ1-2 and V is TRBV19; D gene ambiguous. The germline gives CDR1 LNHDA, CDR2 SQIVND (reference sequence). This CDR3 is 13 amino acids long. Trimming left V 6 bases short and J 4 bases short, with 12 bases between. Written as DNA, the CDR3 is TGTGCCAGTAGAGAGTCCCGCTCCTATGGCTACACCTTC. This encodes CASRESRSYGYTF. The full variable domain, its missing parts supplied by reference TRBV19 and TRBJ1-2, is DGGITQSPKYLFRKEGQNVTLSCEQNLNHDAMYWYRQDPGQGLRLIYYSQIVNDFQKGDIAEGYSVSREKKESFPLTVTSAQKNPTAFYLCASRESRSYGYTFGSGTRLTVV.

This rearrangement joins TRBV10-3 to TRBJ2-3, with unresolved D. This CDR3 region has 16 residues. Germline CDR1 is ENHRY and CDR2 is SYGVKD. The V end lost 2 bases, the J end lost 1 base, and 13 bases lay between the germline ends. The DNA for the CDR3 is TGTGCCATCAGTGAGCGGAGTTCCTGGGGCACAGATACGCAGTATTTT. This encodes CAISERSSWGTDTQYF.

Concerning this clone itself: Other DNA sequences within the sample encode an identical CDR3. This chain joins TRBV2 and TRBJ1-6, with D perhaps TRBD1 (5 bases). The CDR3 contains 14 residues. Trimming took 6 bases from V and 10 from J, leaving 16 bases between them. CDR1 is SNHLY, CDR2 FYNNEI, per germline. The CDR3 region has the DNA TGTGCCAGCAGGGGGTGGGGGGGGTCCTCACCCCTCCACTTT. Encoded protein: CASRGWGGSSPLHF.